Below, 4 T cell receptor beta chains from the same sample are listed, as sequenced in a study of blood T cell repertoires in COVID-19. TCRdb's table, derived via immunoSEQ multiplex PCR, lists solely in-frame clones and lacks some. The table records approximately 90,000 clones, 75% to 90% of them present only once. Material: peripheral blood. All receptors come from a woman of 80 years or more with acute or convalescent COVID-19.

V and J are TRBV5-4 and TRBJ1-1; TRBD1 matches at 7 bases. Germline V lookup: CDR1 SGHNT, CDR2 YYREEE (reference sequence). Trimming at V came to 6 bases and at J to 1 base, leaving 6 bases not matched to a gene. CDR3 size: 14 residues. CDR3 DNA sequence: TGTGCCAGCACCGGGGACAGACGGAACACTGAAGCTTTCTTT. Translation gives CASTGDRRNTEAFF.

This clone was detected once. This chain links TRBV5-1 with TRBJ2-7; 11 bases fit TRBD2. Germline assignment: CDR1 SGHRS and CDR2 YFSETQ. The CDR3 loop spans 17 amino acids. V was clipped by 5 bases and J by 5 bases; unmatched bases: 15. CDR3 amino acids: CASSPTRLAGGPDEQYF. CDR3 nucleotides: TGCGCCAGCAGTCCTACCCGCCTAGCGGGGGGCCCGGACGAGCAGTACTTC.

V gene TRBV12-3 or TRBV12-4 combines with J gene TRBJ1-5, with D tentatively TRBD1 (5 bases). V was shortened by 5 bases and J by 5 bases, with 10 bases between the two germline ends. The CDR3 sequence is 13 residues long. Here the CDR3 reads CASSPGGYQPQHF. In nucleotides, the CDR3 is TGTGCCAGCAGTCCGGGGGGTTATCAGCCCCAGCATTTT.

The gene calls are TRBV18 and TRBJ1-4; 8 bases match TRBD1. V trimming: 3 bases; J trimming: 8 bases; junction bases outside the gene matches: 8. This CDR3 is built from 15 residues. Germline V gives CDR1 KGHSH, CDR2 LQKENI. The CDR3 reads CASSPITGGEEKLFF. The CDR3, as DNA: TGTGCCAGCTCACCGATAACAGGGGGAGAGGAAAAACTGTTTTTT.